This T cell receptor (beta chain) came from a study of technical replicates of blood from a few donors. Some clones are missing from TCRdb's copy, which holds only in-frame ones; the method was immunoSEQ multiplex PCR. Of approximately 80,000 clones listed, about 91% are singletons. CDR1 WSHSY and CDR2 SAAADI come from the germline V gene. This CDR3 is built from 18 residues. The junction had 14 bases not matched to a gene; V was cut back by 0 bases and J by 6 bases. Source material: T cells isolated from PBMCs. V and J are TRBV10-2 and TRBJ2-3, with 8 bases aligning to TRBD1. This TCR was recovered from a human donor in good health. DNA for the CDR3: TGCGCCAGCAGTGAGTCCGTATTTGGGGACAGGACTTTGGATACGCAGTATTTT. Translated, it gives CASSESVFGDRTLDTQYF.